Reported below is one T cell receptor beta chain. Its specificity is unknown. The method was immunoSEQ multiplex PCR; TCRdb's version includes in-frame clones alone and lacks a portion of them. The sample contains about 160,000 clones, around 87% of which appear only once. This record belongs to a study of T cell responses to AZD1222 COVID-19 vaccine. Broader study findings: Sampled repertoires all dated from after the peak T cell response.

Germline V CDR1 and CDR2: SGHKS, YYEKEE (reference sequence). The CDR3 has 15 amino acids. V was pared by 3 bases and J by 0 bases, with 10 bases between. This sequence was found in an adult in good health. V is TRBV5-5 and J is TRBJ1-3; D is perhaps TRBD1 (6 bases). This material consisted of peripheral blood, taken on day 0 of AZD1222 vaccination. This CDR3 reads CASSSTGNSGNTIYF. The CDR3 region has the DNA TGTGCCAGCAGCTCAACAGGGAACTCTGGAAACACCATATATTTT.